The 22 T cell receptor beta chains listed next were all sequenced from one sample in a study of blood T cell repertoires in COVID-19. Repertoires were generated with immunoSEQ multiplex PCR, while TCRdb's copy carries only in-frame clones and drops some. Seen here are approximately 200,000 clones, approximately 84% observed once, and the top ten hold 6.5% to 8.5%. The specimen was peripheral blood. These TCRs come from a human donor with acute or convalescent COVID-19. The donor label of this sample is uncertain.

This chain's CDR3 is CASSLGAEPNQPQHF. DNA for the CDR3: TGCGCCAGCAGCTTGGGGGCAGAACCTAATCAGCCCCAGCATTTT. The genes are TRBV5-1 and TRBJ1-5, with D hard to call. V shed 0 bases and J shed 4 bases, with 11 bases lying between them. The germline V gene has CDR1 SGHRS and CDR2 YFSETQ. The CDR3 has 15 amino acids.

The V call is TRBV18, the J call TRBJ1-6; tentatively, D is TRBD1 (6 bases). CDR1 and CDR2 from the germline V gene are KGHSH and LQKENI. V shed 1 base and J shed 7 bases, with 8 bases lying between them. CDR3 size: 14 residues. The CDR3 DNA is TGTGCCAGCTCACCACAGGGGGAAAATTCACCCCTCCACTTT. Protein: CASSPQGENSPLHF.

The chain employs TRBV15 and TRBJ2-7; TRBD1 aligns across 7 bases. Germline assignment: CDR1 LNHNV and CDR2 YYDKDF (reference sequence). The J segment lost 3 bases and the V segment lost 0 bases, leaving 14 bases of the junction unmatched. The length of the CDR3 is 18 residues. DNA for the CDR3: TGTGCCACCAGCAGAGACCGCCTGAGGGACAGCTACTACTACGAGCAGTACTTC. Protein sequence: CATSRDRLRDSYYYEQYF.

This CDR3 reads CASSIGGQGNQPQHF. The DNA for the CDR3 is TGTGCCAGTAGTATTGGGGGACAGGGGAATCAGCCCCAGCATTTT. V and J are TRBV19 and TRBJ1-5, with 10 bases identical to TRBD1. Germline lookup yields CDR1 LNHDA and CDR2 SQIVND (reference sequence). Trimming cost V 3 bases and J 4 bases; bases outside gene matches: 3. This CDR3 is 15 amino acids long.

This sequence joins TRBV25-1 and TRBJ1-2; 8 bases agree with TRBD1. Germline trimming cut 6 bases from V and 0 bases from J; bases unmatched to any gene: 0. The germline V gene encodes CDR1 MGHDK and CDR2 SYGVNS. This CDR3 comprises 13 residues. CDR3 amino acids: CASRTGANYGYTF. The DNA for the CDR3 is TGTGCCAGCAGGACAGGGGCTAACTATGGCTACACCTTC.

In regard to this clone: Other nucleotide sequences in the sample specify the same CDR3. The V and J genes are TRBV6-2 or TRBV6-3 and TRBJ1-1; D gene ambiguous. Trimming took 6 bases from V and 5 from J, leaving 13 bases between them. Looked up from germline, CDR1 is MNHEY and CDR2 is SVGEGT. The CDR3 has 13 residues. CDR3 nucleotide sequence: TGTGCCAGCAGCTCGGGAGGGTCAACTGAAGCTTTCTTT. Protein product: CASSSGGSTEAFF.

V is TRBV3-1 (or the pseudogene TRBV3-2) and J is TRBJ1-2; a possible D gene is TRBD1 (6 bases). This CDR3 spans 11 amino acids. The V end lost 1 base, the J end lost 9 bases, and 6 bases lay between the germline ends. Germline loops: CDR1 LGHDT, CDR2 YNNKEL (reference sequence). The CDR3 region has the DNA TGTGCCAGCAGCCAAGGGGGGCGCTACACCTTC. It codes for CASSQGGRYTF.

This clone was observed a few times. The chain recombines TRBV7-2 with TRBJ2-3, with 11 bases aligning to TRBD2. After removal of 3 bases from V and 4 bases from J, the junction contained 0 bases not matched to a gene. The CDR3 length is 14 residues. Germline CDR1 is SGHTA and CDR2 is FQGNSA. CDR3 residues: CASSLGLAADTQYF. The CDR3 nucleotides read TGTGCCAGCAGCTTGGGACTAGCGGCAGATACGCAGTATTTT.

Here the CDR3 DNA reads TGTGCCAGCAGCGTGAGCACCCGGGATGAAAAACTGTTTTTT. Translating gives CASSVSTRDEKLFF. V is TRBV9 and J is TRBJ1-4; D is ambiguous. Trimming removed 2 bases from V and 6 bases from J, with 11 bases in between. This CDR3 comprises 14 residues. Germline values: CDR1 SGDLS, CDR2 YYNGEE.

Written as DNA, the CDR3 is TGTGCCAGCAGCCCGGCTGGCAGGACAGACTATGGCTACACCTTC. This codes for CASSPAGRTDYGYTF. The chain is built from TRBV5-5 and TRBJ1-2, with D perhaps TRBD1 (6 bases). Germline CDR1 reads SGHKS; CDR2 reads YYEKEE (reference sequence). V was cut by 4 bases and J by 3 bases, with 16 bases left in between. CDR3 length: 15 amino acids.

This chain connects TRBV27 to TRBJ2-2; D is ambiguous. CDR3 size: 15 residues. Looked up from germline, CDR1 is MNHEY and CDR2 is SMNVEV (reference sequence). V lost 7 bases to trimming and J lost 0 bases, with 12 bases between them. CDR3 sequence reads: CASMRQLANTGELFF. The CDR3 bases are TGTGCCAGCATGCGGCAGCTGGCGAACACCGGGGAGCTGTTTTTT.

J is TRBJ2-5 and V is TRBV16; perhaps TRBD1 as D (5 bases). The V end was cut by 1 base, the J end by 1 base, with 10 bases between. Germline V gene sequence: CDR1 KGHSY, CDR2 FQNENV. This CDR3 spans 15 amino acids. For the CDR3, the DNA is TGTGCCAGCAGCCAATTTAACAGGCTCCAAGAGACCCAGTACTTC. Translated, it gives CASSQFNRLQETQYF.

In this sample, this clone turned up many times. J is TRBJ1-6 and V is TRBV27; D is uncertain. The V end was cut by 6 bases, the J end by 2 bases, with 11 bases between. Germline CDR1 is MNHEY and CDR2 is SMNVEV (reference sequence). This CDR3 comprises 15 residues. CDR3 bases: TGTGCCAGCAGAGGGAGTTCACCCTATAATTCACCCCTCCACTTT. This encodes CASRGSSPYNSPLHF.

The V gene is TRBV28, the J gene TRBJ2-7, with D possibly TRBD1 on 6 matching bases. The CDR3 totals 15 residues. Germline-derived CDR1 and CDR2 are MDHEN and SYDVKM. Between the trimmed V and J ends, which lost 2 bases and 1 base, there was a span of 12 bases. In DNA, the CDR3 is TGTGCCAGCAGTTTAAAAGGCAGGGGATCCTACGAGCAGTACTTC. Translating it yields CASSLKGRGSYEQYF.

This sequence joins TRBV10-1 and TRBJ2-7, with 9 bases fitting TRBD2. The CDR3 extends over 18 amino acids. Germline CDR1 is WNHNN and CDR2 is SYGVQD (reference sequence). Unmatched junction bases numbered 17, after V lost 8 bases and J lost 0 bases. The CDR3 coding sequence is TGCGCCAGCTCGGGCGGTAGCGGGAGAGCTCTCAGCTCCTACGAGCAGTACTTC. As protein: CASSGGSGRALSSYEQYF.

The rearrangement links TRBV6-4 to TRBJ2-2; D gene uncertain. CDR3 length: 14 amino acids. CDR1 is MRHNA and CDR2 is SNTAGT in the germline V gene. Trimming shortened V by 6 bases and J by 4 bases, and 12 bases separated the two germline ends. The CDR3 loop reads CASSAEAATGELFF. The CDR3 DNA reads as TGTGCCAGCAGCGCAGAGGCGGCCACCGGGGAGCTGTTTTTT.

The rearrangement uses TRBV24-1 and TRBJ2-1, with D perhaps TRBD1 (6 bases). The length of the CDR3 is 16 residues. Trimming left V 4 bases short and J 8 bases short, with 20 bases between. Germline lookup yields CDR1 KGHDR and CDR2 SFDVKD. As DNA, the CDR3 is TGTGCCACCAGTGACCTCTGCAGGGGACCGGCACATGAGCAGTTCTTC. Its translation: CATSDLCRGPAHEQFF.

The chain combines TRBV19 with TRBJ1-5, with TRBD1 as a possible D gene (5 bases). The CDR3 contains 17 residues. Deletions cut 5 bases from V and 0 bases from J, with 17 bases between. Germline CDR1 and CDR2: LNHDA and SQIVND (reference sequence). The CDR3 coding sequence is TGTGCCAGTAGTTCCCCAATGGGGCTACTTAGCAATCAGCCCCAGCATTTT. Its protein is CASSSPMGLLSNQPQHF. The whole variable domain, filled in from reference TRBV19 and TRBJ1-5, reads DGGITQSPKYLFRKEGQNVTLSCEQNLNHDAMYWYRQDPGQGLRLIYYSQIVNDFQKGDIAEGYSVSREKKESFPLTVTSAQKNPTAFYLCASSSPMGLLSNQPQHFGDGTRLSIL.

As to this clone: A read error may account for a junction end that differs from germline. This chain connects TRBV5-6 to TRBJ2-7, with a tentative D call TRBD2 (5 bases). CDR3 length equals 13 residues. The germline CDR1 and CDR2 sequences are SGHDT and YYEEEE. This CDR3 is CASSLGTALERDF. In DNA form, the CDR3 reads TGTGCCAGCAGCTTGGGGACGGCGCTAGAGAGGGACTTC. Full variable domain (outside the CDR3, taken from reference TRBV5-6 and TRBJ2-7): DAGVTQSPTHLIKTRGQQVTLRCSPKSGHDTVSWYQQALGQGPQFIFQYYEEEERQRGNFPDRFSGHQFPNYSSELNVNALLLGDSALYLCASSLGTALERDFGPGTRLTVT.

This clone was picked up one time. V is TRBV6-5 and J is TRBJ1-1; 9 bases map to TRBD1. J was trimmed by 4 bases and V by 6 bases; bases with no gene match: 9. Looked up from germline, CDR1 is MNHEY and CDR2 is SVGAGI. This CDR3 comprises 15 residues. As DNA, the CDR3 is TGTGCCAGCAGCACAGGGGGCGCTGGATTCACTGAAGCTTTCTTT. This translates into CASSTGGAGFTEAFF.

V usage is TRBV7-9 and J usage is TRBJ1-1; D is perhaps TRBD1 (5 bases). Germline CDR1 SEHNR, CDR2 FQNEAQ (reference sequence). Between the trimmed V and J ends, which lost 2 bases and 5 bases, there was a span of 12 bases. CDR3 length equals 14 residues. The CDR3 sequence: CASSLQTVGTEAFF. For the CDR3, the DNA is TGTGCCAGCAGCTTACAGACAGTTGGGACTGAAGCTTTCTTT.

The chain joins TRBV9 to TRBJ2-2, with 10 nucleotides matching TRBD2. This CDR3 region has 14 residues. Germline loops: CDR1 SGDLS, CDR2 YYNGEE. V trimming: 4 bases; J trimming: 5 bases; junction bases outside the gene matches: 2. CDR3 region: CASSLTSGTGELFF. DNA of the CDR3: TGTGCCAGCAGCCTGACTAGCGGGACCGGGGAGCTGTTTTTT. Based on the CDR3 plus reference TRBV9 and TRBJ2-2, the full variable domain is DSGVTQTPKHLITATGQRVTLRCSPRSGDLSVYWYQQSLDQGLQFLIQYYNGEERAKGNILERFSAQQFPDLHSELNLSSLELGDSALYFCASSLTSGTGELFFGEGSRLTVL.